Below, 30 T cell receptor beta chains from the same sample are listed, as sequenced in a study of cytomegalovirus exposure and HLA in healthy donors. Amplification used 60 Vbeta primers and 13 Jbeta primers. Some clones are missing from TCRdb's copy, which holds only in-frame ones; the method was immunoSEQ multiplex PCR. Seen here are approximately 170,000 clones, roughly 85% observed once, and the top ten hold approximately 1.6%. The source material was PBMCs. The receptors were gathered from a male donor in good health and CMV-seronegative.

The chain uses TRBV19 and TRBJ2-5; 7 positions agree with TRBD1. The J call could be wrong; TRBJ2-7 is a better fit for the DNA end. The V gene's germline CDR1 is LNHDA and CDR2 SQIVND (reference sequence). This CDR3 is 13 amino acids long. The CDR3 coding sequence is TGTGCCAGGTGGGACAGATCTTCGGACGAGCAGTACTTC. It encodes CARWDRSSDEQYF.

This clone was recorded a few times. The V gene is TRBV27, the J gene TRBJ1-6, with D unclear. Trimming removed 7 bases from V and 0 bases from J, with 4 bases in between. CDR3 size: 13 residues. Per the germline V gene, CDR1 is MNHEY and CDR2 is SMNVEV (reference sequence). This CDR3 is CASTSSYNSPLHF. The CDR3 DNA follows: TGTGCCAGCACGAGCTCCTATAATTCACCCCTCCACTTT.

The chain recombines TRBV4-3 with TRBJ2-7; 8 bases line up with TRBD2. CDR3 length: 15 amino acids. The V gene end was trimmed by 0 bases and the J gene end by 5 bases; junction bases not matched to a gene: 6. Germline V gives CDR1 LGHNA, CDR2 YSLEER. The DNA of the CDR3 is TGCGCCAGCAGCCAAGATCGAGCGGGAGTCCACGAGCAGTACTTC. Translated: CASSQDRAGVHEQYF.

V usage is TRBV2 and J usage is TRBJ2-7; 8 bases line up with TRBD2. With 1 base clipped from V and 1 base from J, the junction kept 6 bases outside the gene matches. The CDR3 sequence is 16 residues long. Germline-derived CDR1 and CDR2 are SNHLY and FYNNEI. The CDR3 region is CASSEVPSGGSYEQYF. CDR3 DNA: TGTGCCAGCAGTGAAGTTCCAAGCGGGGGATCCTACGAGCAGTACTTC.

The V call is TRBV2, the J call TRBJ1-4; unclear D gene. The CDR3 is 14 amino acids. V was clipped by 6 bases and J by 6 bases, with 14 bases between them. Per the germline V gene, CDR1 is SNHLY and CDR2 is FYNNEI. CDR3 in DNA: TGTGCCAGCAGGAGACTCCCTCGGGATGAAAAACTGTTTTTT. Protein product: CASRRLPRDEKLFF.

The chain employs TRBV29-1 and TRBJ2-1; 16 bases agree with TRBD2. Germline V gene data show CDR1 as SQVTM and CDR2 as ANQGSEA. The CDR3 runs to 17 residues. Trimming took 6 bases from V and 4 from J; bases not matched to a gene: 9. In DNA, the CDR3 is TGCAGCGTGGGACTAGCGGGAGGGCCGAAATCTTACAATGAGCAGTTCTTC. It yields the protein CSVGLAGGPKSYNEQFF.

The chain recombines TRBV7-9 with TRBJ1-3; 9 positions match TRBD1. The CDR3 contains 15 residues. V lost 5 bases and J lost 7; bases outside the gene matches: 9. Germline V CDR1 and CDR2: SEHNR, FQNEAQ (reference sequence). The CDR3 sequence: CASSDGTGNVNTIYF. CDR3 coding DNA: TGTGCCAGCAGCGATGGGACAGGGAATGTGAACACCATATATTTT.

The chain joins TRBV18 to TRBJ2-3; unclear D gene. CDR1 and CDR2 from the germline V gene are KGHSH and LQKENI. V lost 3 bases, J lost 3 bases, and 13 bases lay in between. The CDR3 extends over 15 amino acids. Here the CDR3 DNA reads TGTGCCAGCTCACCCCGGTCAGGTGGAACAGATACGCAGTATTTT. It codes for CASSPRSGGTDTQYF.

The rearrangement joins TRBV7-3 to TRBJ2-3, with 9 positions matching TRBD2. Losses at the gene ends were 1 base for V and 6 bases for J; bases not matched to a gene: 8. CDR1 is SGHTA and CDR2 is FQGTGA in the germline V gene. The CDR3 has 16 residues. The CDR3 region has the DNA TGTGCCAGCAGCTTAAGGCGGGGGGGCCGTGGGGATACGCAGTATTTT. As protein: CASSLRRGGRGDTQYF.

CDR3 bases: TGCGCCAGCAGTCCGGACAGGTCTGGAAACACCATATATTTT. It encodes CASSPDRSGNTIYF. This chain connects TRBV10-1 to TRBJ1-3, with 7 bases identical to TRBD1. Germline lookup yields CDR1 WNHNN and CDR2 SYGVQD (reference sequence). J gave up 1 base and V 5 bases, and 2 bases lay outside the gene matches. This CDR3 has 14 amino acids.

The chain couples TRBV7-9 to TRBJ2-3, with D hard to call. CDR3 length: 11 amino acids. Trimming took off 2 bases at V and 6 bases at J, with 3 bases between the two ends. Germline assignment: CDR1 SEHNR and CDR2 FQNEAQ (reference sequence). The CDR3 spells CASSLSDTQYF. CDR3 DNA: TGTGCCAGCAGCTTATCTGATACGCAGTATTTT.

This sequence joins TRBV2 and TRBJ2-3; 8 positions match TRBD2. Germline V gene lookup returns CDR1 SNHLY and CDR2 FYNNEI. The trim removed 10 bases at V and 0 bases at J, leaving 6 bases unmatched. The CDR3 consists of 14 residues. CDR3 sequence (DNA): TGTGCCATCGGTCGGGAGGGCAGCACAGATACGCAGTATTTT. Translated, it gives CAIGREGSTDTQYF.

The chain links TRBV7-9 to TRBJ1-5, with 12 bases aligning to TRBD1. The CDR3 is 17 residues long. CDR1 and CDR2 from the germline V gene are SEHNR and FQNEAQ (reference sequence). V lost 5 bases and J lost 6; bases outside the gene matches: 11. CDR3 amino acids: CASSADAGTGGVQPQHF. The CDR3 DNA is TGTGCCAGCAGCGCTGACGCCGGGACAGGGGGCGTTCAGCCCCAGCATTTT.

The chain joins TRBV30 to TRBJ2-7; TRBD1 matches 9 bases. The CDR3 contains 15 residues. The V and J ends lost 4 bases and 1 base, in that order; junction bases with no gene match: 8. The V gene's germline CDR1 is GTSNPN and CDR2 SVGIG (reference sequence). This chain's CDR3 is CAWTLGQGPSYEQYF. CDR3 coding DNA: TGTGCCTGGACTTTGGGACAGGGCCCATCCTACGAGCAGTACTTC.

As concerns this clone: One junction end does not reproduce the germline sequence, and a read error may be involved. The rearrangement links TRBV7-9 to TRBJ2-1; 10 bases are a match to TRBD2. This CDR3 is built from 15 residues. CDR1 is SEHNR and CDR2 is FQNEAQ in the germline V gene (reference sequence). For the CDR3, the DNA is TGTTCCAGCAGCTCCGGACTAGCGGAACCTAATGAGCAGTTCTTC. It translates to CSSSSGLAEPNEQFF.

This chain links TRBV5-1 with TRBJ2-7; 9 bases match TRBD2. Germline trimming cut 4 bases from V and 3 bases from J; bases unmatched to any gene: 5. Germline-derived CDR1 and CDR2 are SGHRS and YFSETQ. CDR3 length: 14 residues. The CDR3 DNA sequence: TGCGCCAGCAGCGCAACAGCGGGAGGCTACGAGCAGTACTTC. Its translation: CASSATAGGYEQYF. The entire variable domain, with the rest obtained from reference TRBV5-1 and TRBJ2-7, is as follows: KAGVTQTPRYLIKTRGQQVTLSCSPISGHRSVSWYQQTPGQGLQFLFEYFSETQRNKGNFPGRFSGRQFSNSRSEMNVSTLELGDSALYLCASSATAGGYEQYFGPGTRLTVT.

The chain is built from TRBV7-3 and TRBJ1-6; no reliable D call. CDR3 size: 13 residues. V was shortened by 5 bases and J by 15 bases, with 17 bases between the two germline ends. Germline V lookup: CDR1 SGHTA, CDR2 FQGTGA. The CDR3 spells CASSDRHGRRLHF. The CDR3 DNA is TGTGCCAGCAGCGACCGACATGGCCGGCGCCTCCACTTT. Using reference TRBV7-3 and TRBJ1-6 for the parts outside the CDR3, the full variable domain is GAGVSQTPSNKVTEKGKYVELRCDPISGHTALYWYRQSLGQGPEFLIYFQGTGAADDSGLPNDRFFAVRPEGSVSTLKIQRTERGDSAVYLCASSDRHGRRLHFGNGTRLTVT.

The CDR3 DNA follows: TGTGCCAGCAGTTTGTGGACTTACACTGAAGCTTTCTTT. Translation gives CASSLWTYTEAFF. The genes are TRBV28 and TRBJ1-1; no firm D call. The CDR3 totals 13 residues. Germline V gives CDR1 MDHEN, CDR2 SYDVKM. Trimming shortened V by 3 bases and J by 3 bases, and 8 bases separated the two germline ends.

The genes are TRBV5-1 and TRBJ2-7, with 7 positions matching TRBD2. The CDR3 is 15 amino acids. V lost 0 bases and J lost 1; bases outside the gene matches: 4. CDR1 is SGHRS, CDR2 YFSETQ, per germline. Here the CDR3 reads CASSLAAGVSYEQYF. CDR3 coding DNA: TGCGCCAGCAGCTTGGCGGCGGGAGTGTCCTACGAGCAGTACTTC.

This chain connects TRBV10-1 to TRBJ1-4; TRBD1 is a possible D gene (5 bases). V was trimmed by 3 bases and J by 7 bases, leaving 12 bases between them. CDR3 size: 14 residues. Germline CDR1 and CDR2: WNHNN and SYGVQD (reference sequence). CDR3 coding DNA: TGCGCCAGCAGTGAAGTCCAGGGCTGTGAAAAACTGTTTTTT. Protein: CASSEVQGCEKLFF.

The chain carries TRBV29-1 and TRBJ1-2, with TRBD1 identical over 7 bases. J lost 4 bases, V lost 0 bases, and 5 bases had no gene match. Germline lookup yields CDR1 SQVTM and CDR2 ANQGSEA. There are 14 residues in the CDR3. DNA of the CDR3: TGCAGCGTTGAAGAACAGGGGCGACTCTATGGCTACACCTTC. Its translation: CSVEEQGRLYGYTF.

CDR3 nucleotide sequence: TGTGCCAGCAGCCCCCGACAGGGGGATGGCTACACCTTC. This translates into CASSPRQGDGYTF. The chain uses TRBV14 and TRBJ1-2, with 9 bases identical to TRBD1. V shed 4 bases and J 6 bases; nucleotides not matched to a gene: 3. CDR3 size: 13 residues. CDR1 is SGHDN, CDR2 FVKESK, per germline.

V and J are TRBV28 and TRBJ1-5; maybe TRBD1 (5 bases). CDR3 length: 14 amino acids. Germline CDR1 and CDR2: MDHEN and SYDVKM. V lost 4 bases and J lost 5, with 12 bases in between. CDR3 sequence: CASSSRVGYQPQHF. The CDR3 nucleotides read TGTGCCAGCAGTTCCAGGGTGGGATATCAGCCCCAGCATTTT.

This chain uses TRBV28 with TRBJ1-1; D gene unclear. CDR3 length equals 12 residues. Trimming removed 2 bases at V and 1 base at J, with 2 bases between. CDR1 is MDHEN and CDR2 is SYDVKM in the germline V gene. CDR3 residues: CASSLQNTEAFF. The DNA of the CDR3 is TGTGCCAGCAGTTTACAGAACACTGAAGCTTTCTTT. Full variable domain (remainder filled in from reference TRBV28 and TRBJ1-1): DVKVTQSSRYLVKRTGEKVFLECVQDMDHENMFWYRQDPGLGLRLIYFSYDVKMKEKGDIPEGYSVSREKKERFSLILESASTNQTSMYLCASSLQNTEAFFGQGTRLTVV.

The chain has TRBV5-1 and TRBJ2-2; D is undetermined. V lost 4 bases and J 2 bases, leaving 18 bases between the germline ends. The V gene's germline CDR1 is SGHRS and CDR2 YFSETQ. This CDR3 spans 17 amino acids. This CDR3 reads CASSPSTLAGNTGELFF. The DNA for the CDR3 is TGCGCCAGCAGCCCCTCCACCTTAGCCGGTAACACCGGGGAGCTGTTTTTT. The full variable domain, its missing parts supplied by reference TRBV5-1 and TRBJ2-2, is KAGVTQTPRYLIKTRGQQVTLSCSPISGHRSVSWYQQTPGQGLQFLFEYFSETQRNKGNFPGRFSGRQFSNSRSEMNVSTLELGDSALYLCASSPSTLAGNTGELFFGEGSRLTVL.

This clone was detected only once. The chain's CDR3 is CASSLGAMTNTGELFF. CDR3 nucleotides: TGTGCCAGCAGCCTAGGGGCCATGACGAACACCGGGGAGCTGTTTTTT. V usage is TRBV5-8 and J usage is TRBJ2-2, with D possibly TRBD1 on 5 matching bases. V was cut by 4 bases and J by 0 bases, with 13 bases left in between. The CDR3 has 16 residues. From germline, CDR1 is SGHTS and CDR2 YDEGEE.

The V call is TRBV4-3, the J call TRBJ2-7; maybe TRBD2 (5 bases). Germline CDR1 LGHNA, CDR2 YSLEER. Deletions cut 2 bases from V and 3 bases from J, with 11 bases between. The CDR3 is 14 amino acids. The CDR3 region has the DNA TGCGCCAGCAGCCAACTTAGCGACTTCTACGAGCAGTACTTC. This sequence encodes CASSQLSDFYEQYF.

The chain recombines TRBV13 with TRBJ2-1; 10 bases align to TRBD2. Trimming took 4 bases from V and 2 from J; bases not matched to a gene: 2. Per germline, CDR1 PRHDT and CDR2 FYEKMQ (reference sequence). CDR3 length: 15 residues. CDR3 DNA: TGTGCCAGCAGCTCGAGCGGGAGGGCCTACAATGAGCAGTTCTTC. Protein sequence: CASSSSGRAYNEQFF.

This chain uses TRBV5-1 with TRBJ1-1; D perhaps matches TRBD1 (6 bases). The germline V gene has CDR1 SGHRS and CDR2 YFSETQ. The CDR3 totals 15 residues. V gave up 3 bases and J gave up 0 bases, with 12 bases separating them. This CDR3 is CASSSVGQMNTEAFF. In nucleotides, the CDR3 is TGCGCCAGCAGCTCCGTCGGACAGATGAACACTGAAGCTTTCTTT.

The chain has TRBV5-1 and TRBJ2-5; the D gene is possibly TRBD2 (6 bases). The CDR3 is made up of 12 amino acids. In germline, CDR1 is SGHRS, CDR2 YFSETQ. V was trimmed by 3 bases and J by 4 bases, leaving 7 bases between them. The CDR3 reads CASSSEGETQYF. The CDR3, as DNA: TGCGCCAGCAGCTCGGAGGGAGAGACCCAGTACTTC.